Listed below are T cell receptor beta chains from one sample, sequenced in a study of response to subunit inactivated influenza vaccine. TCRdb used MiXCR to reprocess the RT-PCR reads, holding one entry per CDR3 protein. The table shows over 750,000 distinct CDR3 sequences, with 21% occurring only once. This material consisted of PBMCs from blood, taken around 5 days after vaccination. The receptors come from a man aged 45 to 65 who received an inactivated influenza vaccine. The CDR3 runs from the conserved cysteine through the conserved F or W. The order of the fields is J gene, clone size, D gene, V gene, CDR3 protein, CDR3 DNA. A D gene is named only where the DNA matches it firmly. Some rows have no size entry. The others give once, few or many, or a class for an expanded clone.

TRBJ1-1,NA,NA,TRBV18,CASSSDQNTEAFF,TGTGCCAGCTCCTCAGACCAGAACACTGAAGCTTTCTTT
TRBJ2-1,NA,TRBD2,TRBV20-1,CSGLAGYNEQFF,TGCAGTGGCCTAGCGGGGTACAATGAGCAGTTCTTC
TRBJ1-5,few,TRBD1,TRBV6-1,CASRLDRGSQPQHF,TGTGCCAGCAGACTAGACAGGGGGAGTCAGCCCCAGCATTTT
TRBJ2-1,few,TRBD2,TRBV20-1,CSAPGLAMNEQFF,TGCAGTGCGCCGGGACTAGCGATGAATGAGCAGTTCTTC
TRBJ2-3,NA,TRBD2,TRBV29-1,CSVASAGTSGAGAQYF,TGCAGCGTTGCTTCGGCCGGGACTAGCGGGGCGGGGGCGCAGTATTTT
TRBJ2-7,NA,TRBD1,TRBV11-2,CASSPYRGRGSYEQYF,TGTGCCAGCAGCCCCTACAGGGGGCGAGGGTCCTACGAGCAGTACTTC
TRBJ2-1,few,NA,TRBV29-1,CSVPTSRSYNEQFF,TGCAGCGTCCCCACTAGCCGCTCCTACAATGAGCAGTTCTTC
TRBJ2-1,NA,TRBD2,TRBV4-3,CASSPRLAGVDEQFF,TGCGCCAGCAGCCCAAGACTAGCGGGAGTGGATGAGCAGTTCTTC
TRBJ2-1,NA,TRBD2,TRBV6-2/TRBV6-3,CASSSLGRGGRNEQFF,TGTGCCAGCAGTTCCCTCGGGCGGGGGGGCCGCAATGAGCAGTTCTTC
TRBJ2-7,many,TRBD1,TRBV6-2/TRBV6-3,CASSTTGSYEQYF,TGTGCCAGCAGTACGACAGGGTCATACGAGCAGTACTTC
TRBJ2-5,NA,TRBD2,TRBV3-1,CASSLTGGGVETQYF,TGTGCCAGCAGCCTCACCGGCGGGGGAGTGGAGACCCAGTACTTC
TRBJ2-4,many,NA,TRBV7-2,CASSTQGGGDIQYF,TGTGCCAGCAGCACTCAGGGTGGAGGAGACATTCAGTACTTC
TRBJ2-1,NA,TRBD2,TRBV6-2/TRBV6-3,CASKSFLGLAGVPAYNEQFF,TGTGCCAGCAAAAGTTTCTTAGGACTAGCGGGAGTACCGGCCTACAATGAGCAGTTCTTC
TRBJ2-3,few,TRBD1,TRBV28,CASSFSLSIDRGLKTDTQYF,TGTGCCAGCAGTTTTAGCCTCAGTATCGACAGGGGGCTTAAGACAGATACGCAGTATTTT
TRBJ2-7,many,NA,TRBV6-4,CASSPGPAYEQYF,TGTGCCAGCAGTCCTGGACCAGCCTACGAGCAGTACTTC
TRBJ2-3,few,TRBD2,TRBV24-1,CATSDRLAGTTDTQYF,TGTGCCACCAGTGACCGACTAGCGGGAACCACAGATACGCAGTATTTT
TRBJ2-1,many,NA,TRBV24-1,CATSATEKGFSYNEQFF,TGTGCCACCAGTGCCACGGAGAAGGGTTTCTCCTACAATGAGCAGTTCTTC
TRBJ2-1,NA,TRBD2,TRBV12-3/TRBV12-4,CASSKGLAGYNEQFF,TGTGCCAGCAGTAAGGGACTAGCGGGCTATAATGAGCAGTTCTTC
TRBJ2-1,NA,NA,TRBV30,CASDLLGNQNEQFF,TGTGCCTCAGACTTACTAGGGAATCAGAATGAGCAGTTCTTC
TRBJ2-3,NA,NA,TRBV11-2,CASSAGQHTDTQYF,TGTGCCAGCAGCGCCGGACAGCACACAGATACGCAGTATTTT
TRBJ1-1,few,NA,TRBV7-2,CASSLVVSQNTEAFF,TGTGCCAGCAGCTTAGTAGTCAGCCAGAACACTGAAGCTTTCTTT
TRBJ2-3,many,NA,TRBV4-3,CASSHGPTEEYTDTQYF,TGCGCCAGCAGCCATGGGCCCACGGAGGAGTACACAGATACGCAGTATTTT
TRBJ2-3,few,TRBD2,TRBV20-1,CSASITSGRSTDTQYF,TGCAGTGCTAGTATTACTAGCGGGAGATCCACAGATACGCAGTATTTT
TRBJ1-6,NA,NA,TRBV4-2,CASSQDSGYNSPLHF,TGTGCCAGCAGCCAAGATTCAGGGTACAATTCACCCCTCCACTTT
TRBJ2-5,NA,NA,TRBV4-3,CASSRGLYNQETQYF,TGCGCCAGCAGTCGTGGACTATACAATCAAGAGACCCAGTACTTC
TRBJ2-7,NA,NA,TRBV5-1,CASSPSGLPLYEQYF,TGCGCCAGCAGCCCTTCGGGACTGCCCCTTTACGAGCAGTACTTC
TRBJ2-3,NA,NA,TRBV18,CASSPERSFPDTQYF,TGTGCCAGCTCACCAGAGCGATCTTTTCCAGATACGCAGTATTTT
TRBJ2-3,NA,NA,TRBV7-9,CASSRGPDLTDTQYF,TGTGCCAGCAGCCGCGGACCCGACCTCACAGATACGCAGTATTTT
TRBJ2-1,many,NA,TRBV7-7,CASSLGPYSSRSYNEQFF,TGTGCCAGCAGCTTAGGCCCTTATTCTAGCCGATCCTACAATGAGCAGTTCTTC
TRBJ2-1,few,TRBD2,TRBV7-8,CASGYGGGLANEQFF,TGTGCCAGCGGCTACGGTGGCGGACTAGCCAATGAGCAGTTCTTC
TRBJ2-3,many,NA,TRBV20-1,CSAQEMLATDTQYF,TGCAGTGCCCAAGAGATGTTAGCCACAGATACGCAGTATTTT
TRBJ2-3,few,TRBD1,TRBV12-5,CASGSGTGSDTQYF,TGTGCTAGTGGTTCCGGGACAGGGTCAGATACGCAGTATTTT
TRBJ2-1,NA,TRBD2,TRBV6-2/TRBV6-3,CASSYWVTSGRWNEQFF,TGTGCCAGCAGTTACTGGGTGACTAGCGGGAGATGGAATGAGCAGTTCTTC
TRBJ2-1,many,TRBD2,TRBV20-1,CSAQPFSGGNYNEQFF,TGCAGTGCCCAACCTTTTAGCGGGGGGAACTACAATGAGCAGTTCTTC
TRBJ2-1,few,TRBD2,TRBV5-4,CASRPTSGRADNEQFF,TGTGCCAGCAGACCGACTAGCGGGAGGGCCGACAATGAGCAGTTCTTC
TRBJ2-1,few,TRBD2,TRBV7-2,CASSLAREGQFF,TGTGCCAGCAGCTTAGCCCGGGAGGGGCAGTTCTTC
TRBJ2-1,NA,TRBD1,TRBV3-1,CASSQEMRTGASEQFF,TGTGCCAGCAGCCAAGAAATGAGGACAGGGGCAAGTGAGCAGTTCTTC
TRBJ2-6,NA,NA,TRBV7-6,CASSPLVRGIPGANVLTF,TGTGCCAGCAGCCCCCTCGTCAGGGGTATTCCTGGGGCCAACGTCCTGACTTTC
TRBJ2-1,NA,NA,TRBV11-2,CASSLELQQTYREEQFF,TGTGCCAGCAGCTTAGAGCTACAGCAGACCTATAGGGAGGAGCAGTTCTTC
TRBJ2-1,NA,NA,TRBV9,CASSVGGGLRNEQFF,TGTGCCAGCAGCGTAGGGGGGGGGCTCCGCAATGAGCAGTTCTTC
TRBJ2-5,few,NA,TRBV6-5,CASSYDPAVGETQYF,TGTGCCAGCAGTTACGACCCGGCCGTGGGGGAGACCCAGTACTTC
TRBJ2-7,NA,TRBD2,TRBV29-1,CSVDTGGTSGSSARPSEQYF,TGCAGCGTCGATACAGGGGGGACTAGCGGGAGTTCAGCACGACCTTCCGAGCAGTACTTC
TRBJ2-1,few,TRBD1,TRBV7-9,CASTGPGTGFGWQFF,TGTGCCAGCACCGGGCCGGGGACAGGGTTTGGTTGGCAGTTCTTC
TRBJ2-1,few,NA,TRBV11-2,CASSLGRGAREQFF,TGTGCCAGCAGCTTAGGACGGGGGGCGCGTGAGCAGTTCTTC
TRBJ1-6,NA,NA,TRBV4-2,CASSPRTANNSPLHF,TGTGCCAGCAGCCCCCGGACAGCTAATAATTCACCCCTCCACTTT
TRBJ1-4,many,NA,TRBV6-1,CASRRTAGGEKLFF,TGTGCCAGCAGAAGGACCGCCGGTGGTGAAAAACTGTTTTTT
TRBJ1-5,NA,NA,TRBV28,CASSPSGTSSNQPQHF,TGTGCCAGCAGTCCATCCGGGACATCCAGCAATCAGCCCCAGCATTTT
TRBJ1-4,NA,TRBD1,TRBV9,CASSVPGTGGNEKLFF,TGTGCCAGCAGCGTACCCGGGACAGGAGGTAATGAAAAACTGTTTTTT
TRBJ2-2,few,NA,TRBV29-1,CSAGGAAGGTGELFF,TGCAGCGCCGGTGGAGCGGCCGGGGGCACCGGGGAGCTGTTTTTT